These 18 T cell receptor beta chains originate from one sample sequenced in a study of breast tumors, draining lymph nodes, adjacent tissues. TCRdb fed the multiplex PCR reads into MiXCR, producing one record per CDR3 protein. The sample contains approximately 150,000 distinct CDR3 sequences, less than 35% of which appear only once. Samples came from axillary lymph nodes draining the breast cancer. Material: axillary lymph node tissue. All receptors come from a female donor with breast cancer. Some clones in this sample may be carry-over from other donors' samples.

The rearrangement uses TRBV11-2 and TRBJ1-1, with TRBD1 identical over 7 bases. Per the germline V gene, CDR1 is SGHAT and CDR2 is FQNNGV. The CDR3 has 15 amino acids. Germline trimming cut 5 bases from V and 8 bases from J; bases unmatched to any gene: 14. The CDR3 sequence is CASSPTTGRAGEAFF. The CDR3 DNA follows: TGTGCCAGCAGCCCCACGACAGGGAGGGCTGGGGAAGCTTTCTTT.

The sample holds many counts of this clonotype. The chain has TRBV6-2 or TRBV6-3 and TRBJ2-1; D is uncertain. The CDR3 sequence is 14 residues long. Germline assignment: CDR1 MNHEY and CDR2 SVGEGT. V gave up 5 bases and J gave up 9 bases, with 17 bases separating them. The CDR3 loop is CASSKARDNSEQFF. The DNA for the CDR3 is TGTGCCAGCAGTAAAGCGAGAGATAATAGTGAGCAGTTCTTC.

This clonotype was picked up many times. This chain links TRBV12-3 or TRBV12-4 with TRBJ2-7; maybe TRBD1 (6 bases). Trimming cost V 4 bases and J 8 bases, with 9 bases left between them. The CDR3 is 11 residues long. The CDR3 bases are TGTGCCAGCAGTTCCACAGGGAAGCAGTACTTC. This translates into CASSSTGKQYF.

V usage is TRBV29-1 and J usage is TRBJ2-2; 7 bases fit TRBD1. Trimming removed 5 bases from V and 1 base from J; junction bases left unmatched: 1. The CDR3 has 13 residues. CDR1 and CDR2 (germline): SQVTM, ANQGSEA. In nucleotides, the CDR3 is TGCAGCGTTTGGACAGGGAACACCGGGGAGCTGTTTTTT. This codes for CSVWTGNTGELFF.

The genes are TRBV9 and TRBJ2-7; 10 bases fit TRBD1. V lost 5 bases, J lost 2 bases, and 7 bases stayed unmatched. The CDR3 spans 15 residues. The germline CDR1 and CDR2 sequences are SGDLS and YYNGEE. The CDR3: CASSGQGQGPYEQYF. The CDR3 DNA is TGTGCCAGCAGTGGCCAGGGACAGGGGCCCTACGAGCAGTACTTC. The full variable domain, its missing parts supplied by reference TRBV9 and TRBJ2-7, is DSGVTQTPKHLITATGQRVTLRCSPRSGDLSVYWYQQSLDQGLQFLIQYYNGEERAKGNILERFSAQQFPDLHSELNLSSLELGDSALYFCASSGQGQGPYEQYFGPGTRLTVT.

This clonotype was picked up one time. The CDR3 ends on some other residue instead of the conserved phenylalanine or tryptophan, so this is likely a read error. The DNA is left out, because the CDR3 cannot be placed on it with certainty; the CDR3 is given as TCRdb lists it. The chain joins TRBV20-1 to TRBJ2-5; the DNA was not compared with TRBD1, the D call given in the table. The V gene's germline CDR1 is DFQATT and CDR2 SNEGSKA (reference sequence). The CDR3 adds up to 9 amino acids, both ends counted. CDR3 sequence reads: CSARSRGYT.

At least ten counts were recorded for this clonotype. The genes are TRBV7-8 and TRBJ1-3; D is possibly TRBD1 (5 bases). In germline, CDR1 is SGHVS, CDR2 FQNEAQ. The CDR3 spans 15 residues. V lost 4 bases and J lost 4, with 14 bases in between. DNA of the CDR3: TGTGCCAGCAGCTGGGGGAGAGAACGAGGAAACACCATATATTTT. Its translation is CASSWGRERGNTIYF.

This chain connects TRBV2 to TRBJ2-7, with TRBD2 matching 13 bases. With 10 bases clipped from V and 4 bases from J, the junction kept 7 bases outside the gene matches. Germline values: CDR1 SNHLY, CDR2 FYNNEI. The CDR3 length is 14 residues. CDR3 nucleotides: TGTGCCAACAGCAGGACTAGCGGGAGTTACGAGCAGTACTTC. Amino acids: CANSRTSGSYEQYF.

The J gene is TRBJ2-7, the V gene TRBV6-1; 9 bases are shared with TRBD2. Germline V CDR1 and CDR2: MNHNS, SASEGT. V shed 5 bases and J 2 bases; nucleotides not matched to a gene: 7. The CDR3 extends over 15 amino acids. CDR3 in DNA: TGTGCCAGCAGTCAAGGACTAGCGAGTGCCTACGAGCAGTACGTC. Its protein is CASSQGLASAYEQYV.

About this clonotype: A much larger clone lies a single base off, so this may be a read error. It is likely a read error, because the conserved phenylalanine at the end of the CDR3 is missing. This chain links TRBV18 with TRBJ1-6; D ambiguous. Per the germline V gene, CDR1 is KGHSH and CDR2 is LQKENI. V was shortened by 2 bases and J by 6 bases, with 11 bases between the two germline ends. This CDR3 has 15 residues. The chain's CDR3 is CASSPGQVLNSPLHL. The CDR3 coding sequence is TGTGCCAGCTCACCAGGGCAGGTCCTTAATTCACCCCTCCACCTT.

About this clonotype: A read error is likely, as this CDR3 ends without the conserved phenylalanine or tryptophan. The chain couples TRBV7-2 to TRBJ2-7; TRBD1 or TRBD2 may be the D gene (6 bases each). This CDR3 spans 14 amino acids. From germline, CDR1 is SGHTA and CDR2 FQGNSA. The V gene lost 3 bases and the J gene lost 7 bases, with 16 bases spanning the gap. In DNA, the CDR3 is TGTGCCAGCAGCTTGTTGTTGGGGGCGGGGGAGCAGTACCTC. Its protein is CASSLLLGAGEQYL.

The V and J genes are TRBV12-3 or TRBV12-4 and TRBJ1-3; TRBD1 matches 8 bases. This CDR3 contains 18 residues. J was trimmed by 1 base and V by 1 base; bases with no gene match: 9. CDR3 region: CASSLGMARDRSGNTIYF. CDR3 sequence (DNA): TGTGCCAGCAGTTTAGGTATGGCCCGGGACAGGTCTGGAAACACCATATATTTT.

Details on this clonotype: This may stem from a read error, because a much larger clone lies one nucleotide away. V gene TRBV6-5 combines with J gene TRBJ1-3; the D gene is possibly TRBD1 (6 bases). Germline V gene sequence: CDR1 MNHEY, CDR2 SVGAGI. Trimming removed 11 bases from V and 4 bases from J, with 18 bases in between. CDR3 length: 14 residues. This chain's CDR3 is CACKHRVKGNTIYF. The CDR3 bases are TGTGCCTGCAAGCACAGGGTGAAAGGAAACACCATATATTTT.

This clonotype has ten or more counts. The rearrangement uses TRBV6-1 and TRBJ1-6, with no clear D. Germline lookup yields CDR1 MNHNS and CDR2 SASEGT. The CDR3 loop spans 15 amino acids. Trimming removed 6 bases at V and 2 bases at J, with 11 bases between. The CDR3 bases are TGTGCCAGCAGCGCCGGAAAGGCCTATAATTCACCCCTCCACTTT. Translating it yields CASSAGKAYNSPLHF.

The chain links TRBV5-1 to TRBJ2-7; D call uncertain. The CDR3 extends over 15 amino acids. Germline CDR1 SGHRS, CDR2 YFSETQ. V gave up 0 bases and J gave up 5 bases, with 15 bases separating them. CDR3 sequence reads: CASSLDIPGIDEQYV. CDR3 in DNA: TGCGCCAGCAGCTTGGACATCCCTGGGATCGACGAGCAGTACGTC.

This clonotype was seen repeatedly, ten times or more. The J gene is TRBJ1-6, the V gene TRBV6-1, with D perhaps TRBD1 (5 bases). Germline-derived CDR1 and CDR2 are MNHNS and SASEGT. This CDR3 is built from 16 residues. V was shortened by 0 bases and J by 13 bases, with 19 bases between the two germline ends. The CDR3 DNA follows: TGTGCCAGCAGTGAAGCCTACGGGGACTTCCCGCGTCCCCTCCACTTT. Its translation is CASSEAYGDFPRPLHF.

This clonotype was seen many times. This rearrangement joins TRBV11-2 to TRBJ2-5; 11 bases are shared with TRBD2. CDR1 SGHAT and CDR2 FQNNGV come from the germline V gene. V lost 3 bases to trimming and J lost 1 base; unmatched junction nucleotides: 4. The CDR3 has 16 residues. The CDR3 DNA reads TGTGCCAGCAGCTTCGGGACTAGCGGAGGCCAAGAGACCCAGTACTTC. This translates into CASSFGTSGGQETQYF.

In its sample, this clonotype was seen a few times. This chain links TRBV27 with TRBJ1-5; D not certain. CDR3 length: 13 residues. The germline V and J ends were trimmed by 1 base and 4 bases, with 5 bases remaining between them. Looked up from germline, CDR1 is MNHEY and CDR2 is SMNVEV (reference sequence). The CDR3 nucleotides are TGTGCCAGCAGTTTATTCAAGAATCAGCCCCAGCATTTT. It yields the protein CASSLFKNQPQHF.